Only a few counts were recorded for the clone carrying this TCR beta chain. The antigen is undetermined. TCRdb ran MiXCR on the 5' RACE reads and lists one entry per CDR3 protein. Here the sample spans 95,000 to 120,000 distinct CDR3 sequences, roughly an eighth being singletons. The sample belongs to a study of early T cells in non-severe SARS-CoV-2 infection. Across the study: Whole-blood bulk RNA, unsorted, was sequenced, and chains were unpaired.

The CDR3 is 12 residues long. V gave up 8 bases and J gave up 4 bases; unmatched junction bases: 7. CDR1 and CDR2 from the germline V gene are SQVTM and ANQGSEA. Regarding the study as a whole: Anti-spike CD8 specificities were favored by VDJdb matching, whose results missed private and CD4 specificities.

The sample consisted of whole blood. V usage is TRBV29-1 and J usage is TRBJ2-5, with 7 bases aligning to TRBD2. This TCR came from an adult who was a healthcare worker with PCR-confirmed SARS-CoV-2 infection or an uninfected control (not recorded which). The DNA for the CDR3 is TGCAGCTCTGTGCGGGGGTCAGAGACCCAGTACTTC. Translating it yields CSSVRGSETQYF.